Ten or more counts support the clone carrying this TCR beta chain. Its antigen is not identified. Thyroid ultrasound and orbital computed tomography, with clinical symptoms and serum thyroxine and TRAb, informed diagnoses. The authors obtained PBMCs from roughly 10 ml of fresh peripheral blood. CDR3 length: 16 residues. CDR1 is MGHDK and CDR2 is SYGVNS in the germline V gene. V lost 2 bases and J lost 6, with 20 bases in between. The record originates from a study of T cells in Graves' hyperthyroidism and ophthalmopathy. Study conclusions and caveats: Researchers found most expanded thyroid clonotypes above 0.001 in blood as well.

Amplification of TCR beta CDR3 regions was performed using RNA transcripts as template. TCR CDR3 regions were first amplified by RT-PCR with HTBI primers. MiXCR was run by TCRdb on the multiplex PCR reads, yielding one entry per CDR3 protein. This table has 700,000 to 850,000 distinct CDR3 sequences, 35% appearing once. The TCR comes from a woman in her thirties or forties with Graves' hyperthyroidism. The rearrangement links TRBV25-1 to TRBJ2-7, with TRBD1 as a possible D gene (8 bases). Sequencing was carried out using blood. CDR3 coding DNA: TGTGCCAGCAGTGAAATAAGGGCTAGCGGACAGGGCGAGCAGTACTTC. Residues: CASSEIRASGQGEQYF.